This TCR beta chain is from a study of response to subunit inactivated influenza vaccine. V shed 3 bases and J 0 bases; nucleotides not matched to a gene: 14. CDR1 is MNHEY, CDR2 SMNVEV, per germline (reference sequence). The CDR3 has 20 residues. From the RT-PCR reads, TCRdb called clonotypes with MiXCR, one entry per CDR3 protein. The repertoire holds hundreds of thousands of distinct CDR3 sequences, with about 11% as singletons. These data were also reused for a study on T cells expressing NK-cell markers. That paper states: Synthesis of TCR beta cDNA relied on 5'RACE template switching carrying UMIs. Sorted CD3+CD56-NKG2C+, CD3+CD56+NKG2C+ and CD3+CD56+NKG2C- T cells supplied the TCR beta repertoires. Among eight sequenced donors, seven carried HCMV seropositivity while one was seronegative. Several experiments confined sorting to alpha-beta TCR T cells with an anti-gamma-delta TCR antibody. For four donors, these clonotypes were likewise the leading ones in the CD3+CD56-NKG2C+ fraction.

This chain links TRBV27 with TRBJ2-6; 7 bases match TRBD1. The input for sequencing was PBMCs from blood, taken on the day of vaccination. This receptor was taken from a man aged 50-60 years who received an inactivated influenza vaccine. In DNA form, the CDR3 reads TGTGCCAGCAGTTTTGAGCCCGTACAGGGGCCACCCTCTGGGGCCAACGTCCTGACTTTC. Translated: CASSFEPVQGPPSGANVLTF.